This T cell receptor (beta chain) was sequenced during a study of shared clonotypes between healthy human individuals. Study-level background: Participating donors consisted of a couple of women and a few men aged 18 to 49. General observations from the study: A handful of donors had around 5.5% of their naive CD4 clonotypes in common. The authors expected sequencing depth to affect clonotype sharing among donors.

The CDR3 totals 13 residues. V lost 2 bases, J lost 6 bases, and 11 bases lay in between. Germline V gene data show CDR1 as MNHEY and CDR2 as SMNVEV (reference sequence). Splitting of each subset's genomic DNA was done evenly across several immunoSEQ plates. Repertoires were generated with immunoSEQ multiplex PCR, while TCRdb's copy carries only in-frame clones and drops some. The sample contains about 2 million clones, just under 95% of which appear only once. Naive CD8 cells, CD45RO-negative and positively selected for CCR7, excluded terminally differentiated effector memory CD45RA+ cells. Concerning this clone: Its specificity is unknown.

This chain connects TRBV27 to TRBJ2-7; D is unresolved. Sequenced input: naive CD8+ T cells sorted from blood. This TCR derives from a man aged 18 to 29 in good health. The CDR3 bases are TGTGCCAGCAGTTTAAGAGTCAGCTCCGAGCAGTACTTC. Translated: CASSLRVSSEQYF.